The T cell receptor beta chain described here comes from a study of blood T cell repertoires in COVID-19. Study context: Whether acute or convalescent, the COVID-19 samples came from the United States, Italy and Spain. T cells, B-cell-depleted T cells, or PBMCs provided the cDNA or gDNA that served as material.

The CDR3 is made up of 15 amino acids. The germline V and J ends were trimmed by 6 bases and 2 bases, with 14 bases remaining between them. Germline-derived CDR1 and CDR2 are LNHDA and SQIVND (reference sequence). Authors' methods: Estimates of nucleated cell counts were drawn from the amplification of reference gene primers. Sequencing used immunoSEQ multiplex PCR; TCRdb keeps in-frame clones, though not all of them. That table gives V, J and clone size, and the DNA gave D and trimming. The table includes fewer than 150,000 clones, over 75% detected once. This TCR derives from a man aged 50 or older with acute or convalescent COVID-19. The chain links TRBV19 to TRBJ1-3; D possibly corresponds to TRBD1 (5 bases). The sequenced sample consisted of peripheral blood. The CDR3 is CASRSPAGPGNTIYF. The CDR3 nucleotides are TGTGCCAGTAGATCACCCGCGGGGCCTGGAAACACCATATATTTT.